This T cell receptor (beta chain) originates from a study of control samples from healthy donors and cancer patients (dated by TCRdb to about 2020). V loses 7 bases, J loses 0 bases, and the germline ends lie 7 bases apart. Sequences SQVTM (CDR1) and ANQGSEA (CDR2) are obtained from the germline V gene. Its CDR3 holds 12 amino acids, cysteine through phenylalanine. Only the CDR3 DNA stays, 36 bases, in frame from base 1. With respect to this clone: Its antigen specificity is not known. Base qualities are missing; no much larger clone stands one base away.

Receptors were amplified or captured by the immunoSEQ multiplex PCR assay. The table comes from immuneACCESS by way of TCRdb, which keeps in-frame sequences with V and J called. Part of the clones is missing from these tables; in studies checked, under half for an unresolved V gene and the rest for unknown reasons. The sample data list approximately 70,000 clones, and under 90% of these were observed just once. Together, the top ten hold about 20% of the sample. The V and J genes are TRBV29-1 and TRBJ2-1, with TRBD2 tentatively as D gene (6 bases match). This TCR came from a man between 60 and 75 years old with lung cancer. Sequenced: PBMCs. The nucleotide sequence reads TGCAGCGGCGGGGACTCCTACAATGAGCAGTTCTTC. Its product reads: CSGGDSYNEQFF.